A selection of T cell receptor beta chains follows, all from one sample in a study of CD39 and CD103 CD8 tumor-infiltrating T cells. This table comes from immunoSEQ multiplex PCR, and its TCRdb copy is limited to in-frame clones, with some not included. Of under 450 clones in the sample, around 72% are singletons; the top ten hold roughly 40%. The sample comprised CD39+ CD103+ CD8+ T cells sorted from the tumor. The receptors stem from a human donor with head and neck squamous cell carcinoma. Both conserved end residues are part of each CDR3. The D gene is left open where the match is weak. A row's size may be missing; if present it is once, few, many or a size class.

len: 15
j_gene: TRBJ2-3
d_gene: TRBD2
abundance: -
v_gene: TRBV5-4
CDR3aa: CASSPLAGAEDTQYF
CDR3nt: TGTGCCAGCAGCCCACTAGCGGGGGCCGAAGATACGCAGTATTTT

len: 14
j_gene: TRBJ2-1
d_gene: TRBD2
abundance: -
v_gene: TRBV10-3
CDR3aa: CATGRQEIGNEQFF
CDR3nt: TGTGCCACCGGGAGGCAGGAGATAGGGAATGAGCAGTTCTTC

len: 14
j_gene: TRBJ2-2
d_gene: -
abundance: -
v_gene: TRBV30
CDR3aa: CAWNLGLAWGELFF
CDR3nt: TGTGCCTGGAACCTAGGACTGGCATGGGGGGAGCTGTTTTTT

len: 16
j_gene: TRBJ2-1
d_gene: -
abundance: once
v_gene: TRBV2
CDR3aa: CASSSHDYPRWNEQFF
CDR3nt: TGTGCCAGCAGTTCCCATGACTATCCCCGGTGGAATGAGCAGTTCTTC

len: 14
j_gene: TRBJ2-7
d_gene: TRBD1
abundance: -
v_gene: TRBV5-4
CDR3aa: CASSSGQRAYEQYF
CDR3nt: TGTGCCAGCAGCTCGGGACAGAGAGCCTACGAGCAGTACTTC

len: 15
j_gene: TRBJ2-3
d_gene: TRBD2
abundance: -
v_gene: TRBV7-9
CDR3aa: CASSPSGSSTDTQYF
CDR3nt: TGTGCCAGCAGCCCTAGCGGGTCTAGCACAGATACGCAGTATTTT

len: 15
j_gene: TRBJ1-1
d_gene: TRBD1
abundance: -
v_gene: TRBV7-9
CDR3aa: CASSLVRDRGPEAFF
CDR3nt: TGTGCCAGCAGCTTAGTTAGGGACAGGGGCCCTGAAGCTTTCTTT

len: 15
j_gene: TRBJ2-1
d_gene: TRBD2
abundance: -
v_gene: TRBV7-9
CDR3aa: CASSLWASGENEQFF
CDR3nt: TGTGCCAGCAGCTTATGGGCTAGCGGGGAGAATGAGCAGTTCTTC

len: 15
j_gene: TRBJ2-3
d_gene: TRBD2
abundance: -
v_gene: TRBV6-4
CDR3aa: CASSKLAGEADTQYF
CDR3nt: TGTGCCAGCAGCAAACTAGCGGGGGAAGCAGATACGCAGTATTTT

len: 14
j_gene: TRBJ2-3
d_gene: TRBD1
abundance: few
v_gene: TRBV9
CDR3aa: CASSGGTGTDTQYF
CDR3nt: TGTGCCAGCAGCGGGGGGACAGGCACAGATACGCAGTATTTT

len: 16
j_gene: TRBJ1-1
d_gene: TRBD1
abundance: -
v_gene: TRBV5-6
CDR3aa: CASTVVGGQGITEAFF
CDR3nt: TGTGCCAGCACCGTTGTAGGGGGACAGGGGATCACTGAAGCTTTCTTT

len: 16
j_gene: TRBJ2-1
d_gene: TRBD2
abundance: -
v_gene: TRBV27
CDR3aa: CASSQDGGDSYNEQFF
CDR3nt: TGTGCCAGCAGTCAGGACGGGGGGGACTCCTACAATGAGCAGTTCTTC

len: 12
j_gene: TRBJ2-3
d_gene: -
abundance: -
v_gene: TRBV5-6
CDR3aa: CASSLAGNTQYF
CDR3nt: TGTGCCAGCAGCTTGGCGGGAAATACGCAGTATTTT

len: 17
j_gene: TRBJ1-6
d_gene: TRBD1
abundance: -
v_gene: TRBV19
CDR3aa: CASSMMTGGLENSPLHF
CDR3nt: TGTGCCAGTAGTATGATGACAGGGGGCCTGGAAAATTCACCCCTCCACTTT